The sequence of this T cell receptor (beta chain) was determined in a study of blood T cell repertoires in COVID-19. On the study more broadly: In each case, the material was cDNA or gDNA derived from T cells, B-cell-depleted T cells, or PBMCs.

The CDR3 contains 14 residues. Trimming took 3 bases from V and 8 from J, leaving 14 bases between them. Germline loops: CDR1 ENHRY, CDR2 SYGVKD. Followed longitudinally, the Seattle patients had been enrolled during active infection. In the original workflow: Reference gene primers were amplified, and this amplification served to estimate nucleated cell counts. Here immunoSEQ multiplex PCR was the method, and the copy in TCRdb shows in-frame clones only, minus some. V and J calls and clone size are as listed in that table; D and trimming were resolved from the DNA. The sample comprises about 160,000 clones, about four fifths of which are singletons, and approximately 7.7% rests with the top ten.

Sequenced input: peripheral blood. The chain couples TRBV10-3 to TRBJ1-3; possible D gene TRBD1, 6 bases. This TCR was recovered from a woman aged 60-75 years with COVID-19, enrolled during active disease. This CDR3 reads CAISDGQQGDTIYF. CDR3 DNA sequence: TGTGCCATCAGTGACGGACAGCAGGGAGACACCATATATTTT.